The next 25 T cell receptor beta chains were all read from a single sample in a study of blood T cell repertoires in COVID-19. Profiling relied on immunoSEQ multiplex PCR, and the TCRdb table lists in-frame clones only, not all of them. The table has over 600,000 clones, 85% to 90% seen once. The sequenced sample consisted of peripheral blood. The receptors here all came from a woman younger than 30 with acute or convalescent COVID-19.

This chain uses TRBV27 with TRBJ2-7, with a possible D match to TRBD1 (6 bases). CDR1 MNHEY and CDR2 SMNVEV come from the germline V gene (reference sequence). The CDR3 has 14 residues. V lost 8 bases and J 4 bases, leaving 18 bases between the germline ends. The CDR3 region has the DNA TGTGCCAGCCAACAGGGTTTTGGGTATTACGAGCAGTACTTC. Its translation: CASQQGFGYYEQYF.

CDR3 sequence: CGTSGVNEQFF. In DNA form, the CDR3 reads TGCGGGACTAGCGGGGTCAATGAGCAGTTCTTC. The chain uses TRBV29-1 and TRBJ2-1; 13 bases are shared with TRBD2. The CDR3 covers 11 residues. The germline V gene encodes CDR1 SQVTM and CDR2 ANQGSEA.

The CDR3 here is CSASSSSGGTIFNEQFF. The CDR3 DNA is TGCAGTGCTAGTTCCTCAAGCGGGGGAACTATATTCAATGAGCAGTTCTTC. The chain couples TRBV20-1 to TRBJ2-1; 8 bases are a match to TRBD2. Losses at the gene ends were 3 bases for V and 6 bases for J; bases not matched to a gene: 16. CDR1 and CDR2 (germline): DFQATT, SNEGSKA (reference sequence). The length of the CDR3 is 17 residues.

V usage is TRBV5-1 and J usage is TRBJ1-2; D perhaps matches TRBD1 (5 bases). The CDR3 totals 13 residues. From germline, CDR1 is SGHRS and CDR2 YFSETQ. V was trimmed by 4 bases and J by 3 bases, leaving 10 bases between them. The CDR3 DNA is TGCGCCAGCAGCCCGGGGGTAGACTATGGCTACACCTTC. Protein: CASSPGVDYGYTF.

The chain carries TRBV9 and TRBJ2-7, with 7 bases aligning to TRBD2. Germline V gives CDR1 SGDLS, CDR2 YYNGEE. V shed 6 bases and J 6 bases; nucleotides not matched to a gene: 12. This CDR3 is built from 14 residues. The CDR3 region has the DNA TGTGCCAGCACCCCCGGGACTATTTCTTCCGAGCAGTACTTC. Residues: CASTPGTISSEQYF.

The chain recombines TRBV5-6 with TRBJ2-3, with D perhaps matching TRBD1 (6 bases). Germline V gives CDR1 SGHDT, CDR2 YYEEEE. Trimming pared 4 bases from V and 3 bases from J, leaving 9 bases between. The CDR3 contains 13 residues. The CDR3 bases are TGTGCCAGCAGCGGGACAAGGACAGATACGCAGTATTTT. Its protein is CASSGTRTDTQYF.

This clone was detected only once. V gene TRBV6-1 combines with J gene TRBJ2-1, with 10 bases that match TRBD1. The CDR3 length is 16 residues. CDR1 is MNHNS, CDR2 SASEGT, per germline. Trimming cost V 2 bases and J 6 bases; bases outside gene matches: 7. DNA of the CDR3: TGTGCCAGCAGTGAACAGGACAGGGGGGAGTTCAATGAGCAGTTCTTC. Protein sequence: CASSEQDRGEFNEQFF.

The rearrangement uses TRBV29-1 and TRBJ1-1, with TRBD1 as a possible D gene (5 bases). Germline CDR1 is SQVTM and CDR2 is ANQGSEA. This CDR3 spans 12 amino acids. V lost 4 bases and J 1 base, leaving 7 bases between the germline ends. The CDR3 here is CSVVRANTEAFF. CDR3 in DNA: TGCAGCGTTGTCAGGGCGAACACTGAAGCTTTCTTT.

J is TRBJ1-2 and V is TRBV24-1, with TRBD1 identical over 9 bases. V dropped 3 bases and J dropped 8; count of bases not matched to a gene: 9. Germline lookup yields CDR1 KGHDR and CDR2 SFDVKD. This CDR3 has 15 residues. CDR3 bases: TGTGCCACCAGTGATCCTACAGGGGGCAGTCAGGGCTACACCTTC. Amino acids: CATSDPTGGSQGYTF.

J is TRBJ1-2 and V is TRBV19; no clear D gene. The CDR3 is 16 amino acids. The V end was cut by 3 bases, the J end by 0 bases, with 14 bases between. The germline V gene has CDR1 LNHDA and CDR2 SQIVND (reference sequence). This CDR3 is CASSIGEGPANYGYTF. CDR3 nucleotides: TGTGCCAGTAGTATTGGGGAGGGTCCGGCTAACTATGGCTACACCTTC.

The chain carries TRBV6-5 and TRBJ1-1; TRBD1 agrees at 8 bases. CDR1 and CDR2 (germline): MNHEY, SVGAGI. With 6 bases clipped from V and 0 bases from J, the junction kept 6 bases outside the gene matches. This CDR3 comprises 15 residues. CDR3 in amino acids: CASRRGDRMNTEAFF. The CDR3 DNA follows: TGTGCCAGCAGGAGGGGGGACAGGATGAACACTGAAGCTTTCTTT.

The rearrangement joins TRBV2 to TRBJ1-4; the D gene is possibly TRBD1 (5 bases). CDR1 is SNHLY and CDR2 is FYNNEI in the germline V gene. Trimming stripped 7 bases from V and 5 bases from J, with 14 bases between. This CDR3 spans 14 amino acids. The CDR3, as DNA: TGTGCCAGCAACTACAGGAGTTCAAATGAAAAACTGTTTTTT. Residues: CASNYRSSNEKLFF.

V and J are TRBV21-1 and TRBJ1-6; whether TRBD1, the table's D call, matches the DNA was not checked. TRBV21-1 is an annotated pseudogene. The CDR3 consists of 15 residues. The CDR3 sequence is CASRPRGCRNSPLHF. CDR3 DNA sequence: TGTGCCAGCAGACCCAGGGGGTGTAGGAATTCACCCCTCCACTTT.

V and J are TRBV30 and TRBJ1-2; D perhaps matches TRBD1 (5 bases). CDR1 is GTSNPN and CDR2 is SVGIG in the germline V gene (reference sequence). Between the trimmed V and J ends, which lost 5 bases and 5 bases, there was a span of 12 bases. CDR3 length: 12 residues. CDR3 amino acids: CAWRGGRYGYTF. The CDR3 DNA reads TGTGCCTGGCGGGGGGGGAGGTATGGCTACACCTTC. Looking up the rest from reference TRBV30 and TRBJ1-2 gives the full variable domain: SQTIHQWPATLVQPVGSPLSLECTVEGTSNPNLYWYRQAAGRGLQLLFYSVGIGQISSEVPQNLSASRPQDRQFILSSKKLLLSDSGFYLCAWRGGRYGYTFGSGTRLTVV.

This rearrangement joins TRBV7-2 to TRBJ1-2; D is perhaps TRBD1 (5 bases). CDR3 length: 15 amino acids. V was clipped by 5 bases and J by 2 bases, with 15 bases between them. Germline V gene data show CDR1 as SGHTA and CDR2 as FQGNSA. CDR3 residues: CASSPYGGGNYGYTF. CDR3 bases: TGTGCCAGCAGCCCATATGGGGGGGGGAACTATGGCTACACCTTC. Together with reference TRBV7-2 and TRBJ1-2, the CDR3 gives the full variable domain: GAGVSQSPSNKVTEKGKDVELRCDPISGHTALYWYRQSLGQGLEFLIYFQGNSAPDKSGLPSDRFSAERTGGSVSTLTIQRTQQEDSAVYLCASSPYGGGNYGYTFGSGTRLTVV.

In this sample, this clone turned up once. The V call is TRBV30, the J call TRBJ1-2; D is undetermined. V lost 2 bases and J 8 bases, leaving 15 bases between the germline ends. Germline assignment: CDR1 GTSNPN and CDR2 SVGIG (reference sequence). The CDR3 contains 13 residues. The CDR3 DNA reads TGTGCCTGGAGTTCCAGCTCCAACGGGGGCTACACCTTC. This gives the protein CAWSSSSNGGYTF.

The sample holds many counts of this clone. CDR3 amino acids: CASSRGESDTQYF. The CDR3 nucleotides read TGTGCCAGCAGTCGTGGGGAGTCAGATACGCAGTATTTT. The chain joins TRBV6-2 or TRBV6-3 to TRBJ2-3; possible D gene TRBD2, 5 bases. The germline V gene encodes CDR1 MNHEY and CDR2 SVGEGT. The CDR3 sequence is 13 residues long. Trimming stripped 5 bases from V and 4 bases from J, with 10 bases between.

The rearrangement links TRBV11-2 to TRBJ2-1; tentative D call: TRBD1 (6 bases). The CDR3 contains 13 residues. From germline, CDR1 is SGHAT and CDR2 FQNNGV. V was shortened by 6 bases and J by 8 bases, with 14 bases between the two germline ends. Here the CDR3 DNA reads TGTGCCAGCAGAGTTAAAGGGGGAGATGAGCAGTTCTTC. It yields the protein CASRVKGGDEQFF.

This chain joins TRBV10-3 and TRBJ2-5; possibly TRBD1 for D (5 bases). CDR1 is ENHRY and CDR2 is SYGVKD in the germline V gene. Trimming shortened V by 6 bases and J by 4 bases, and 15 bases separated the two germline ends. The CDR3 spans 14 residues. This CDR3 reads CAIRGAGGRETQYF. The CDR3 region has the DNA TGTGCCATCAGAGGGGCAGGCGGCAGAGAGACCCAGTACTTC.

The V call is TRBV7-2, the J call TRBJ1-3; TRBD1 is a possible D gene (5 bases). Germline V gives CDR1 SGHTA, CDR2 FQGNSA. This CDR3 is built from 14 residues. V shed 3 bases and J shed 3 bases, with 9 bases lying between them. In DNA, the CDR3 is TGTGCCAGCAGCTTCCAGGGTGGTGGAAACACCATATATTTT. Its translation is CASSFQGGGNTIYF.

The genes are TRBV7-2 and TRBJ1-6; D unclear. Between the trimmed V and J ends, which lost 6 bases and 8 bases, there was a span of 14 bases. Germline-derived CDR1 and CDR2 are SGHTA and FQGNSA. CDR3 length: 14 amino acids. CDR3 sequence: CASRNAGNYSPLHF. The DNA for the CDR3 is TGTGCCAGCAGAAATGCTGGCAATTATTCACCCCTCCACTTT.

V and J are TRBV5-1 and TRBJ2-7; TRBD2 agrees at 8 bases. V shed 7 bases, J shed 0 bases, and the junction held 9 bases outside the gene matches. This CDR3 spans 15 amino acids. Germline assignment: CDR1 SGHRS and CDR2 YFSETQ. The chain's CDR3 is CASGPRAGVSYEQYF. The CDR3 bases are TGCGCCAGCGGACCGCGAGCGGGGGTCTCCTACGAGCAGTACTTC.

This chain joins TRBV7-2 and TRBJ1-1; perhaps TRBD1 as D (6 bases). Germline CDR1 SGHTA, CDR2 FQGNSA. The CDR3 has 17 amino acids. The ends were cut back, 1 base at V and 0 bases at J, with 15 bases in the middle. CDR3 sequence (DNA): TGTGCCAGCAGCTTAGATGACAGGAGAGTAATGAACACTGAAGCTTTCTTT. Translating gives CASSLDDRRVMNTEAFF.

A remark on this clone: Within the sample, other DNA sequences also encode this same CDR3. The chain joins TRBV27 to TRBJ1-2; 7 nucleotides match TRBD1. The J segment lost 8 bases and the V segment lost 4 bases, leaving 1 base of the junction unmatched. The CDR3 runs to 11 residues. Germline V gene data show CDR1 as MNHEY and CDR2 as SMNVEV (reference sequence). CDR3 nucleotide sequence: TGTGCCAGCAGTTCAGGGGGGGGCTACACCTTC. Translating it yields CASSSGGGYTF.

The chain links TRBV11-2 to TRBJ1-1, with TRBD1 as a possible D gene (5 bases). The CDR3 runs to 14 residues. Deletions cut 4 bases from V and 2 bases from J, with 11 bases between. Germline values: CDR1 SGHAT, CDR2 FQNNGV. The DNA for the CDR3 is TGTGCCAGCAGCTGGGGGGATCGTAACACTGAAGCTTTCTTT. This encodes CASSWGDRNTEAFF.